This is a list of T cell receptor beta chains from one sample in a study of vaccination effects on CD4 cells after COVID-19. These receptors lack a known antigen. Sequencing used immunoSEQ multiplex PCR; TCRdb keeps in-frame clones, though not all of them. The sample comprises about 31,000 clones, roughly 80% of which are singletons, and about 5% rests with the top ten. The sample in question was CD4+ T cells from PBMCs cultured with SARS-CoV-2 spike peptides, obtained after COVID-19 vaccination. These receptors were taken from a human donor who received a COVID-19 vaccine. Some clones in this sample may be carry-over from other donors' samples. The CDR3 runs from the conserved cysteine through the conserved F or W. A D gene is named only where the DNA matches it firmly. Part of the rows lack a size; the others show once, few, many or a class for expanded clones.

d_gene: TRBD1
v_gene: TRBV18
abundance: NA
j_gene: TRBJ1-1
CDR3nt: TGTGCCAGCTCCCGAGACAGGGGGGGCACTGAAGCTTTCTTT
CDR3aa: CASSRDRGGTEAFF

d_gene: NA
v_gene: TRBV6-5
abundance: NA
j_gene: TRBJ2-1
CDR3nt: TGTGCCAGCAGCTTAGGAGCCCCCTACAATGAGCAGTTCTTC
CDR3aa: CASSLGAPYNEQFF

d_gene: NA
v_gene: TRBV7-2
abundance: once
j_gene: TRBJ2-2
CDR3nt: TGTGCCAGCAGCTTAGTGGCGAACACCGGGGAGCTGTTTTTT
CDR3aa: CASSLVANTGELFF

d_gene: NA
v_gene: TRBV18
abundance: NA
j_gene: TRBJ1-2
CDR3nt: TGTGCCAGCTCACCATCGTCAGGGGAAGACTATGGCTACACCTTC
CDR3aa: CASSPSSGEDYGYTF

d_gene: TRBD2
v_gene: TRBV7-2
abundance: NA
j_gene: TRBJ2-5
CDR3nt: TGTGCCAGCAGCTTAGGAGGGACTAGCGGGGGTCGGGTAGAGACCCAGTACTTC
CDR3aa: CASSLGGTSGGRVETQYF

d_gene: TRBD1
v_gene: TRBV29-1
abundance: NA
j_gene: TRBJ1-2
CDR3nt: TGCAGCGGACAGGGGAACTATGGCTACACCTTC
CDR3aa: CSGQGNYGYTF

d_gene: NA
v_gene: TRBV18
abundance: few
j_gene: TRBJ2-2
CDR3nt: TGTGCCAGCTCACGGCAGGAAGCGAACACCGGGGAGCTGTTTTTT
CDR3aa: CASSRQEANTGELFF

d_gene: TRBD2
v_gene: TRBV28
abundance: once
j_gene: TRBJ2-2
CDR3nt: TGTGCCAGCAAGCTAGCGGGAGGGTTCACCGGGGAGCTGTTTTTT
CDR3aa: CASKLAGGFTGELFF

d_gene: NA
v_gene: TRBV5-3
abundance: NA
j_gene: TRBJ2-3
CDR3nt: TGTGCCAGAAGCCCCGCCGCGGGGCGCGGCACAGATACGCAGTATTTT
CDR3aa: CARSPAAGRGTDTQYF

d_gene: TRBD2
v_gene: TRBV18
abundance: few
j_gene: TRBJ2-3
CDR3nt: TGTGCCAGCTCACCTTCTGGCGGGGGGACAGATACGCAGTATTTT
CDR3aa: CASSPSGGGTDTQYF

d_gene: NA
v_gene: TRBV24-1
abundance: NA
j_gene: TRBJ1-2
CDR3nt: TGTGCCACCAGCGGCCGGGACAAGAACTATGGCTACACCTTC
CDR3aa: CATSGRDKNYGYTF

d_gene: NA
v_gene: TRBV5-5
abundance: NA
j_gene: TRBJ1-2
CDR3nt: TGTGCCAGCAGCTTAATGGATGCGTATGGCTACACCTTC
CDR3aa: CASSLMDAYGYTF

d_gene: NA
v_gene: TRBV27
abundance: few
j_gene: TRBJ1-1
CDR3nt: TGTGCCAGCAGTTTGGATGGGTGGCCGAACACTGAAGCTTTCTTT
CDR3aa: CASSLDGWPNTEAFF

d_gene: NA
v_gene: TRBV28
abundance: once
j_gene: TRBJ1-2
CDR3nt: TGTGCCAGCAGTCGGGTAGTTGACTATGGCTACACCTTC
CDR3aa: CASSRVVDYGYTF

d_gene: NA
v_gene: TRBV6-2/TRBV6-3
abundance: NA
j_gene: TRBJ2-4
CDR3nt: TGTGCCAGCAGTTACGATCGGATGACACTAGCCAAAAACATTCAGTACTTC
CDR3aa: CASSYDRMTLAKNIQYF

d_gene: NA
v_gene: TRBV7-9
abundance: NA
j_gene: TRBJ1-4
CDR3nt: TGTGCCAGCAGCTTATCAACAGGGAGTAATGAAAAACTGTTTTTT
CDR3aa: CASSLSTGSNEKLFF

d_gene: NA
v_gene: TRBV6-5
abundance: NA
j_gene: TRBJ2-3
CDR3nt: TGTGCCAGCAGTTACGAGGCGGGAGATACGCAGTATTTT
CDR3aa: CASSYEAGDTQYF

d_gene: NA
v_gene: TRBV20-1
abundance: few
j_gene: TRBJ2-3
CDR3nt: TGCAGTGCTAGTCTGTTTTTCGTAGGAGGGTATACGCAGTATTTT
CDR3aa: CSASLFFVGGYTQYF

d_gene: NA
v_gene: TRBV4-1
abundance: NA
j_gene: TRBJ2-3
CDR3nt: TGCGCCAGCAGCCAAGACCGCGGAGGGGAGGATACGCAGTATTTT
CDR3aa: CASSQDRGGEDTQYF

d_gene: TRBD1
v_gene: TRBV19
abundance: NA
j_gene: TRBJ1-5
CDR3nt: TGTGCCAGTAGTGGGGGACAGGGCGAGATCTCTCAGCCCCAGCATTTT
CDR3aa: CASSGGQGEISQPQHF

d_gene: TRBD1
v_gene: TRBV2
abundance: NA
j_gene: TRBJ1-5
CDR3nt: TGTGCCAGCAGTGACAGGGGGGCTAATCAGCCCCAGCATTTT
CDR3aa: CASSDRGANQPQHF

d_gene: NA
v_gene: TRBV6-4
abundance: few
j_gene: TRBJ1-2
CDR3nt: TGTGCCAGCAGTGACACACCCCAGGCTTTTGCGAATGGCTACACCTTC
CDR3aa: CASSDTPQAFANGYTF

d_gene: TRBD2
v_gene: TRBV28
abundance: NA
j_gene: TRBJ2-5
CDR3nt: TGTGCCAGCAGTTTGGGAGGGAGTCAGGAGACCCAGTACTTC
CDR3aa: CASSLGGSQETQYF

d_gene: NA
v_gene: TRBV29-1
abundance: NA
j_gene: TRBJ1-6
CDR3nt: TGCAGCGTTAGGGACACAGTTAATTCACCCCTCCACTTT
CDR3aa: CSVRDTVNSPLHF